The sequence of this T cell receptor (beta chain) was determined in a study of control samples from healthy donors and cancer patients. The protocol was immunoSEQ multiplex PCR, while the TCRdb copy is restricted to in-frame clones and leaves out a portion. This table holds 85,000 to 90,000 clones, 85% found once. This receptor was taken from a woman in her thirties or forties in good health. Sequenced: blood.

DNA of the CDR3: TGTGCCAGCAGCCTGAGGGGGAGCACAGATACGCAGTATTTT. This sequence encodes CASSLRGSTDTQYF. This chain joins TRBV11-3 and TRBJ2-3, with D perhaps TRBD1 (6 bases). CDR3 length: 14 residues. The V end was cut by 5 bases, the J end by 0 bases, with 9 bases between. Germline CDR1 SGHNT, CDR2 YENEEA.